The clone carrying this T cell receptor (beta chain) has just one count. V dropped 6 bases and J dropped 2 bases, with 9 bases sitting between them. Per the germline V gene, CDR1 is KGHSH and CDR2 is LQKENI. This CDR3 has 13 amino acids. Sequenced by immunoSEQ multiplex PCR; TCRdb stores in-frame clones only, minus some. The sample includes approximately 30,000 clones, 89% of them seen just once. The record originates from a study of T cell changes during pregnancy in multiple sclerosis. The input for sequencing was CD8+ T cells from peripheral blood mononuclear cells, taken in the third trimester of pregnancy. V usage is TRBV18 and J usage is TRBJ2-3; D possibly corresponds to TRBD1 (6 bases). This clonotype was obtained from a female donor with multiple sclerosis, enrolled in a pregnancy study. The DNA of the CDR3 is TGTGCCAGCTCCCAGGGGTACACAGATACGCAGTATTTT. Encoded protein: CASSQGYTDTQYF.